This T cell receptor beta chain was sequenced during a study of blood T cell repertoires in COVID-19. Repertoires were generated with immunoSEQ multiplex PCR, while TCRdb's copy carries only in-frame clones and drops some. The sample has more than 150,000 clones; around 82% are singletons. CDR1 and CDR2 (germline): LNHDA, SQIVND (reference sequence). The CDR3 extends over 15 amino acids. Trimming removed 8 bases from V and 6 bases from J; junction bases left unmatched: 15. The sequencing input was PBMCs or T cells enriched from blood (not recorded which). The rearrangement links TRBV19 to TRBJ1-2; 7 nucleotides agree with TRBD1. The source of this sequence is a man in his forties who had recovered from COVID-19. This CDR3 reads CASLSEGGQQHGYTF. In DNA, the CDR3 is TGTGCCAGTCTTTCTGAAGGGGGCCAGCAACATGGCTACACCTTC.